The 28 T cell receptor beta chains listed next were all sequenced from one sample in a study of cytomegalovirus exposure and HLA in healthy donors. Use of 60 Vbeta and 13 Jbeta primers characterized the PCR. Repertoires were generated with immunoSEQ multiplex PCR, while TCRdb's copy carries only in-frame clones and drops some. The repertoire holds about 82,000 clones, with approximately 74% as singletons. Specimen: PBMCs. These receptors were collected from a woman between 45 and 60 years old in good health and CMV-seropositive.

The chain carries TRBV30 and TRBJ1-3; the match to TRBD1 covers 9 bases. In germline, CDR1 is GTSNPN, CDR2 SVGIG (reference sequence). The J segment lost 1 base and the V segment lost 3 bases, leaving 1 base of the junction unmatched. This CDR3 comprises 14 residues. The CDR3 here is CAWRDRGSGNTIYF. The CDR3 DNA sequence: TGTGCCTGGAGGGACAGGGGATCTGGAAACACCATATATTTT.

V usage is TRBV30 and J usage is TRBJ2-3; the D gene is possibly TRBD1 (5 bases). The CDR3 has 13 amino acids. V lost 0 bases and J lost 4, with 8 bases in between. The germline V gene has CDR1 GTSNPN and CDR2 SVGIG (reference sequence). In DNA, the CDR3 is TGTGCCTGGAGTGTACAGGCCCCAGATACGCAGTATTTT. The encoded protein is CAWSVQAPDTQYF.

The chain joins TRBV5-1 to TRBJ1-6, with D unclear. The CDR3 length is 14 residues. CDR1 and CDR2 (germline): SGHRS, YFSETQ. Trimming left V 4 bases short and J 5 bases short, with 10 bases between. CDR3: CASSGEINNSPLHF. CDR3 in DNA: TGCGCCAGCAGCGGGGAGATCAATAATTCACCCCTCCACTTT.

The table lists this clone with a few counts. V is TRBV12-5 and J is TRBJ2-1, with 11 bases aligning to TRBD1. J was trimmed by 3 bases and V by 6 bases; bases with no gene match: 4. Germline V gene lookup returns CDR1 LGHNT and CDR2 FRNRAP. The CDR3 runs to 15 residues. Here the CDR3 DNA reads TGTGCTAGTGGCTACGGGACAGGGGGCTACAATGAGCAGTTCTTC. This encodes CASGYGTGGYNEQFF.

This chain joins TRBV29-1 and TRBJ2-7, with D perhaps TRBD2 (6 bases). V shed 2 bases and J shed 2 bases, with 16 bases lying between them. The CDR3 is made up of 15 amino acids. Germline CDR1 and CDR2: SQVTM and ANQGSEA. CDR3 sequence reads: CSVEKPPSAPYEQYF. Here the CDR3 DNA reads TGCAGCGTTGAAAAGCCTCCTAGCGCACCCTACGAGCAGTACTTC.

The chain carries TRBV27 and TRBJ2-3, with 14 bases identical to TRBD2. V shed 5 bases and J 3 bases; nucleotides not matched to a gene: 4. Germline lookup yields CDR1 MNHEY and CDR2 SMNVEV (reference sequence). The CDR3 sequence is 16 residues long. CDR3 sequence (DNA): TGTGCCAGCAGTCCCAGACTAGCGGGAGGGACAGATACGCAGTATTTT. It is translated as CASSPRLAGGTDTQYF.

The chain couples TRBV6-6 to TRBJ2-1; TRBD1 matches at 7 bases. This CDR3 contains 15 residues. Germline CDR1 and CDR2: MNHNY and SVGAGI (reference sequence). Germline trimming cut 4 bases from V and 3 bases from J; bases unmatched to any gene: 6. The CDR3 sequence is CASSSRDSNYNEQFF. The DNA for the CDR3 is TGTGCCAGCAGTTCCCGGGACAGTAACTACAATGAGCAGTTCTTC.

CDR3 residues: CASSPTGVSNQPQHF. The CDR3 coding sequence is TGTGCCAGCAGCCCGACAGGGGTGAGCAATCAGCCCCAGCATTTT. The V gene is TRBV7-8, the J gene TRBJ1-5; 8 positions match TRBD1. The ends lost 5 bases at V and 1 base at J; junction bases unmatched: 4. This CDR3 has 15 residues. The germline V gene encodes CDR1 SGHVS and CDR2 FQNEAQ.

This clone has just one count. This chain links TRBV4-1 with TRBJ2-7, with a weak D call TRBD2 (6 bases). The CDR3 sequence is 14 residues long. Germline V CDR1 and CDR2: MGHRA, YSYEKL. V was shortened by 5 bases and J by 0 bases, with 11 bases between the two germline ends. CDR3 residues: CASSVRTNSYEQYF. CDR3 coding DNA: TGCGCCAGCAGCGTACGGACTAACTCCTACGAGCAGTACTTC.

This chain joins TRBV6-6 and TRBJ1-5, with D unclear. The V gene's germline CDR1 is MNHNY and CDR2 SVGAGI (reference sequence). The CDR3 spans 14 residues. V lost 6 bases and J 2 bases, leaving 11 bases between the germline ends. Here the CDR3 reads CASRPVAGNQPQHF. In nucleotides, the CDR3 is TGTGCCAGCAGGCCGGTAGCCGGCAATCAGCCCCAGCATTTT.

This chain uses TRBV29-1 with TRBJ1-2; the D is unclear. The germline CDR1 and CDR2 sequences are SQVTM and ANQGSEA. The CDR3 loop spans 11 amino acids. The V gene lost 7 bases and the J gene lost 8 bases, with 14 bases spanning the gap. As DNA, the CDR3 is TGCAGCGCCGGGGAGGTTCGGGGCTACACCTTC. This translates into CSAGEVRGYTF.

Here the CDR3 reads CASSQEPGTNYGYTF. The CDR3 DNA sequence: TGCGCCAGCAGCCAAGAACCCGGGACTAACTATGGCTACACCTTC. V is TRBV4-1 and J is TRBJ1-2; no clear D gene. The V gene lost 0 bases and the J gene lost 0 bases, with 8 bases spanning the gap. From germline, CDR1 is MGHRA and CDR2 YSYEKL. The CDR3 has 15 amino acids.

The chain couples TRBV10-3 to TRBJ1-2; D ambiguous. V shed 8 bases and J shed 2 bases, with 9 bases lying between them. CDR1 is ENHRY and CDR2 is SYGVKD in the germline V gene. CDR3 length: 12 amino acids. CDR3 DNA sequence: TGTGCCATCGGGGAGGCGAACTATGGCTACACCTTC. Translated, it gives CAIGEANYGYTF.

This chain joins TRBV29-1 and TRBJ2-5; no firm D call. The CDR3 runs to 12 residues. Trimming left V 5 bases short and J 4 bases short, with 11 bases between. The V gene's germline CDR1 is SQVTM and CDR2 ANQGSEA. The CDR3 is CSVIGGGETQYF. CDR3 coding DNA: TGCAGCGTTATCGGTGGCGGAGAGACCCAGTACTTC. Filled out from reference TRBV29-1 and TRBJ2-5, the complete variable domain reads SAVISQKPSRDICQRGTSLTIQCQVDSQVTMMFWYRQQPGQSLTLIATANQGSEATYESGFVIDKFPISRPNLTFSTLTVSNMSPEDSSIYLCSVIGGGETQYFGPGTRLLVL.

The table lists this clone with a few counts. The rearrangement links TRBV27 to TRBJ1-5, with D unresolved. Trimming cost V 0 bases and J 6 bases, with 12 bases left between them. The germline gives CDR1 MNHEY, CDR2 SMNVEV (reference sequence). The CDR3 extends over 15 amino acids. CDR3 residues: CASSLSGLGSQPQHF. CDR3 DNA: TGTGCCAGCAGTTTATCAGGACTCGGCAGTCAGCCCCAGCATTTT.

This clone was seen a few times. The CDR3, as DNA: TGTGCCACCCGAAACGCCGGGAGTACTGATACGCAGTATTTT. This sequence encodes CATRNAGSTDTQYF. The chain employs TRBV27 and TRBJ2-3, with D maybe TRBD2 (6 bases). Trimming shortened V by 10 bases and J by 6 bases, and 20 bases separated the two germline ends. The CDR3 totals 14 residues. CDR1 is MNHEY, CDR2 SMNVEV, per germline (reference sequence).

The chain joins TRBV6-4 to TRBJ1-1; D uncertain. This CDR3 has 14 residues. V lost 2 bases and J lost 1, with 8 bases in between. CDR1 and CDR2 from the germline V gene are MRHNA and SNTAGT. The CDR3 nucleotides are TGTGCCAGCAGTGACGTGGCGGGGAACACTGAAGCTTTCTTT. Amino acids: CASSDVAGNTEAFF.

The CDR3 here is CASSQPTGGATKNIQYF. The CDR3 DNA sequence: TGCGCCAGCAGCCAACCCACAGGGGGCGCGACCAAAAACATTCAGTACTTC. V gene TRBV4-1 combines with J gene TRBJ2-4; 9 nucleotides match TRBD1. The CDR3 has 17 amino acids. CDR1 and CDR2 (germline): MGHRA, YSYEKL. V was clipped by 2 bases and J by 2 bases; unmatched bases: 7.

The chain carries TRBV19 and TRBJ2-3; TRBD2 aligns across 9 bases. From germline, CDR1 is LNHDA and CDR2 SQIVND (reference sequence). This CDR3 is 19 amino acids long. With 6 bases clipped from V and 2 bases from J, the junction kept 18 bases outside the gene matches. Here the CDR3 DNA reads TGTGCCAGTAGCCACCTAGTTAGTAGCAGCGGGAGGCCCACAGATACGCAGTATTTT. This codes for CASSHLVSSSGRPTDTQYF. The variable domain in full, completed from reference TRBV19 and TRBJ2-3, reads DGGITQSPKYLFRKEGQNVTLSCEQNLNHDAMYWYRQDPGQGLRLIYYSQIVNDFQKGDIAEGYSVSREKKESFPLTVTSAQKNPTAFYLCASSHLVSSSGRPTDTQYFGPGTRLTVL.

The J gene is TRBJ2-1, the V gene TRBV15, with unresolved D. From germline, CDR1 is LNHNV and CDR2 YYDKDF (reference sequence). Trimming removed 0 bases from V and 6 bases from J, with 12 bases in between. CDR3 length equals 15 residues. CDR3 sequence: CATSRDGLRVNEQFF. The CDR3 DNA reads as TGTGCCACCAGCAGAGATGGCCTTCGGGTCAATGAGCAGTTCTTC. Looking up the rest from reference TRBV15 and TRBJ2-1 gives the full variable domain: DAMVIQNPRYQVTQFGKPVTLSCSQTLNHNVMYWYQQKSSQAPKLLFHYYDKDFNNEADTPDNFQSRRPNTSFCFLDIRSPGLGDTAMYLCATSRDGLRVNEQFFGPGTRLTVL.

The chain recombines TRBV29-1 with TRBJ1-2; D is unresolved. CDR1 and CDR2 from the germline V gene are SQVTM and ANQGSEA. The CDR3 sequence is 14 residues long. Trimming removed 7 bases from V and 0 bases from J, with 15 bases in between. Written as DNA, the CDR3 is TGCAGCGCCGACCCAGGTCCCGCTAACTATGGCTACACCTTC. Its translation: CSADPGPANYGYTF.

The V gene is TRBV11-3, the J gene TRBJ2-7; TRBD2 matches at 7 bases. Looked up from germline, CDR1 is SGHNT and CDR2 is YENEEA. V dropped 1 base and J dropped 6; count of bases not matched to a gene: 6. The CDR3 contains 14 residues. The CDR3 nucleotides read TGTGCCAGCAGCTTAGGGGGGACTATCACCGAGCAGTACTTC. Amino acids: CASSLGGTITEQYF.

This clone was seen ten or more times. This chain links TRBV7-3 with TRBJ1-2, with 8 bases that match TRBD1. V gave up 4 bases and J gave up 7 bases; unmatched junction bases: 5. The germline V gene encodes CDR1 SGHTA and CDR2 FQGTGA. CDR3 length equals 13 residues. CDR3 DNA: TGTGCCAGCAGCTCCGGGACAGGCATTGGCTACACCTTC. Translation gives CASSSGTGIGYTF.

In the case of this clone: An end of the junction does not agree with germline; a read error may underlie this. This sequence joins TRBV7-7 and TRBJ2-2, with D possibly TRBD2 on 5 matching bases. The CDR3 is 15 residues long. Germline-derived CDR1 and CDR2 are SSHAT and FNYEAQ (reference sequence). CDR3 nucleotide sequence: TGTGCTAGCAGCTTAGGTGGACTTCTCACCGGGGAGCTGTTTTTT. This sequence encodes CASSLGGLLTGELFF.

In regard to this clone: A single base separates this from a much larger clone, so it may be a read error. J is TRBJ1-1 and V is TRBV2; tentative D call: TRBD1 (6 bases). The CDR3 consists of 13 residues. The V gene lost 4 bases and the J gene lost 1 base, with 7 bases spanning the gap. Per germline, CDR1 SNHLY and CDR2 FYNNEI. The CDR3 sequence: CASSGQENTEAFF. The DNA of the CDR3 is TGTGCCAGCAGTGGACAGGAGAACACTGAAGCTTTCTTT.

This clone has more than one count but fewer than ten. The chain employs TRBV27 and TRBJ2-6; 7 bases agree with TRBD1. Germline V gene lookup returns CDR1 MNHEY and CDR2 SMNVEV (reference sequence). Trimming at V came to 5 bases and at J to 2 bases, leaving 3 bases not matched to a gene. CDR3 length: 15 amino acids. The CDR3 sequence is CASSEGGAGANVLTF. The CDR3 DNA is TGTGCCAGCAGTGAAGGGGGCGCTGGGGCCAACGTCCTGACTTTC.

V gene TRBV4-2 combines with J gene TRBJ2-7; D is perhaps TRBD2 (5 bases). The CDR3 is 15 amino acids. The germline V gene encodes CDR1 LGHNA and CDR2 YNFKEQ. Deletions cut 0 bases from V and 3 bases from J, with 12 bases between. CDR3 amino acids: CASSQELAGDYEQYF. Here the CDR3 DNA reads TGTGCCAGCAGCCAAGAACTCGCGGGCGACTACGAGCAGTACTTC.

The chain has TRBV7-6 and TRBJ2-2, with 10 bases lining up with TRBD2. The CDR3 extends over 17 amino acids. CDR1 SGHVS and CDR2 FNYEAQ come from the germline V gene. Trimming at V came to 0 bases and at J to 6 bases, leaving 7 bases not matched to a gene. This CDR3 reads CASSLAPPSGRSGELFF. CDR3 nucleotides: TGTGCCAGCAGCTTAGCCCCCCCTAGCGGGAGATCCGGGGAGCTGTTTTTT.